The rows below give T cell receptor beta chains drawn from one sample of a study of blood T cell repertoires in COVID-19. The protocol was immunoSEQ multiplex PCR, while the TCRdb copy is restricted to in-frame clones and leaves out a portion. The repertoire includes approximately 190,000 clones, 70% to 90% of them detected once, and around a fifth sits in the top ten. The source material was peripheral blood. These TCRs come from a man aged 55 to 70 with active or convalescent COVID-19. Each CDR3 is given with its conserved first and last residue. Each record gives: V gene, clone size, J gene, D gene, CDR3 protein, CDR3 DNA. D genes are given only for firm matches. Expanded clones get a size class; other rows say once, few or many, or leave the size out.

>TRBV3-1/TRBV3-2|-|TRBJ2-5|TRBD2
CASSRGLAGGQETQYF
TGTGCCAGCAGCCGCGGACTAGCGGGGGGGCAAGAGACCCAGTACTTC
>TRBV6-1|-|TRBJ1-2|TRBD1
CASSEQGDGYTF
TGTGCCAGCAGTGAACAGGGGGATGGCTACACCTTC
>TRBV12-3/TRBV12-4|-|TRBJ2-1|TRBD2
CASRSRTSEQFF
TGTGCCAGCAGGAGTCGGACTAGCGAGCAGTTCTTC
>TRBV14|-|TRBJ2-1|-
CASSQDWAWYNEQFF
TGTGCCAGCAGCCAAGATTGGGCATGGTACAATGAGCAGTTCTTC
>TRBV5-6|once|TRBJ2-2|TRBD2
CASSWMLAGGNTGELFF
TGTGCCAGCAGCTGGATGCTAGCGGGGGGAAACACCGGGGAGCTGTTTTTT
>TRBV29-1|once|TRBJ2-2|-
CSVPRRGTNTGELFF
TGCAGCGTTCCACGCCGGGGAACGAACACCGGGGAGCTGTTTTTT
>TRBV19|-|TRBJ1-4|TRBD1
CASTLDRGRDEKLFF
TGTGCCAGTACCTTGGACAGGGGGCGAGATGAAAAACTGTTTTTT
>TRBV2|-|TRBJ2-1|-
CASSRTTSYNEQFF
TGTGCCAGCAGCCGGACTACTTCCTACAATGAGCAGTTCTTC
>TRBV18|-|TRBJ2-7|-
CASSPPGQLYEQYF
TGTGCCAGCTCACCACCTGGGCAGCTCTACGAGCAGTACTTC
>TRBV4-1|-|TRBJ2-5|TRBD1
CASSQEGERGRETQYF
TGCGCCAGCAGCCAAGAAGGCGAGAGGGGGCGGGAGACCCAGTACTTC
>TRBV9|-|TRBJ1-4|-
CASSVGSGQGRRSNEKLFF
TGTGCCAGCAGCGTAGGAAGTGGGCAGGGGAGAAGGTCTAATGAAAAACTGTTTTTT
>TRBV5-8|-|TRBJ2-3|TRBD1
CASSFRGLSTDTQYF
TGTGCCAGCAGCTTCAGGGGGCTGAGCACAGATACGCAGTATTTT
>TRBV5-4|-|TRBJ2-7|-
CASSLIFSRGHEQYF
TGTGCCAGCAGCTTGATCTTCTCTCGAGGCCACGAGCAGTACTTC
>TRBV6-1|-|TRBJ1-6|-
CASSEAIGGSSYNSPLHF
TGTGCCAGCAGTGAAGCTATAGGCGGCAGCTCCTATAATTCACCCCTCCACTTT
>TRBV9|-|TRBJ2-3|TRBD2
CASSDAGGSTDTQYF
TGTGCCAGCAGCGATGCGGGGGGGAGCACAGATACGCAGTATTTT
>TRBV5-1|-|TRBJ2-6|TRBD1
CASSFFDRGKASGANVLTF
TGCGCCAGCAGCTTCTTTGACAGGGGAAAAGCATCTGGGGCCAACGTCCTGACTTTC
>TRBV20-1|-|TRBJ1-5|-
CSASLQNHQPQHF
TGCAGTGCTAGTTTACAGAATCATCAGCCCCAGCATTTT
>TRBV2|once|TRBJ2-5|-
CASSVIQETQYF
TGTGCCAGCAGTGTTATCCAAGAGACCCAGTACTTC
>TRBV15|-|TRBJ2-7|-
CATSRGMGGSEQYF
TGTGCCACCAGCAGGGGTATGGGGGGTAGTGAGCAGTACTTC
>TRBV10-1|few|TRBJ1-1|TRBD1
CASGTGNTEAFF
TGCGCCAGCGGGACAGGGAACACTGAAGCTTTCTTT